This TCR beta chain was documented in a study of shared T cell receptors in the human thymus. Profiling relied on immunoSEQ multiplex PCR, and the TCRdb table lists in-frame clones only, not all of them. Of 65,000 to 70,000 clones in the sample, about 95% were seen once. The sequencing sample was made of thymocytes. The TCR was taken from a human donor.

CDR3 nucleotides: TGTGCCAGCAGCGGACGGAATGAAAAACTGTTTTTT. Translation: CASSGRNEKLFF. The rearrangement joins TRBV5-6 to TRBJ1-4; D not certain. CDR1 and CDR2 from the germline V gene are SGHDT and YYEEEE. The V and J ends lost 4 bases and 5 bases respectively, with 6 bases between them. The CDR3 is 12 amino acids.